This TCR beta chain was identified during a study of technical replicates of blood from a few donors. Profiling relied on immunoSEQ multiplex PCR, and the TCRdb table lists in-frame clones only, not all of them. The sample yields more than 65,000 clones, 80% to 95% seen once. The CDR3 consists of 16 residues. Germline values: CDR1 WSHSY, CDR2 SAAADI. J gave up 0 bases and V 8 bases, and 11 bases lay outside the gene matches. The clonotype was recovered from a human donor in good health. Sample: T cells isolated from PBMCs. The J gene is TRBJ2-7, the V gene TRBV10-2; 9 bases line up with TRBD2. CDR3 loop: CASQKASGVLSYEQYF. The CDR3 DNA sequence: TGCGCCAGCCAAAAAGCTAGCGGGGTCCTCTCCTACGAGCAGTACTTC.